This T cell receptor (beta chain) is drawn from a study of molecular identifiers for immune sequencing clone quantification. This clonotype was seen only a few times. Its target is unknown. J lost 2 bases, V lost 5 bases, and 14 bases had no gene match. The CDR3 length is 17 residues. Germline CDR1 is MGHRA and CDR2 is YSYEKL. Making the bulk TCR libraries relied on previously described methods and listed TCR primers. TCRdb ran MiXCR on the PCR reads and lists one entry per CDR3 protein. The sample has approximately 320,000 distinct CDR3 sequences, roughly 24% seen once. CD8+CD4-CCR7+CD45RA+ cells were sorted as naive CD8 T cells. Study-wide results and caveats: Barcodes shared by identical TCR molecules could lead to underestimated sizes of highly expanded clones.

This receptor was obtained from a human donor in good health. Some libraries in this study had Jurkat cell RNA spiked in. The chain joins TRBV4-1 to TRBJ2-5; 7 bases are a match to TRBD2. The specimen sequenced was naive CD8+ T cells from blood, with Jurkat cell RNA spiked in. Documented subset: FACS-sorted CD8+CD4-CCR7+CD45RA+ naive T cells. Here the CDR3 reads CASSASGAGVPQETQYF. CDR3 sequence (DNA): TGCGCCAGCAGCGCAAGCGGCGCGGGGGTGCCTCAAGAGACCCAGTACTTC.